This T cell receptor beta chain came from a study of cytomegalovirus exposure and HLA in healthy donors. Study outcomes and limitations: Several of the most significant clusters were apparently associated with common viral pathogens in a later analysis.

The V and J ends lost 3 bases and 2 bases, in that order; junction bases with no gene match: 1. Germline V CDR1 and CDR2: SGHRS, YFSETQ. The CDR3 runs to 14 residues. Researchers ran the PCR with 60 Vbeta and 13 Jbeta primers. Assay used: immunoSEQ multiplex PCR; TCRdb lists only in-frame clones, some missing. The data show approximately 200,000 clones, around 78% seen once. This clone was detected a few times. Its specificity is unknown. Input material: PBMCs. The origin of this receptor is a man in his thirties or forties in good health and CMV-seronegative. The rearrangement links TRBV5-1 to TRBJ2-3; 9 positions agree with TRBD1. The CDR3 DNA is TGCGCCAGCAGCTGGGACAGGGTCACAGATACGCAGTATTTT. It encodes CASSWDRVTDTQYF.